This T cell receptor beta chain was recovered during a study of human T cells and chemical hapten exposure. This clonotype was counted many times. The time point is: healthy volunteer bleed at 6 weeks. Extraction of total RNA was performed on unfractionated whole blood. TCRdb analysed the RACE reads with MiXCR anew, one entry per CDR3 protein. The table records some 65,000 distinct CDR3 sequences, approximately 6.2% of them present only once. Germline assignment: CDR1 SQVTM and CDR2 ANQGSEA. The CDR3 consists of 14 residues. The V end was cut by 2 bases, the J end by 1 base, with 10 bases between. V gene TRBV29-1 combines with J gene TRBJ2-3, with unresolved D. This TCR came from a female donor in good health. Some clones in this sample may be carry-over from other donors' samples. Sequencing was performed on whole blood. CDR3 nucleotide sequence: TGCAGCGTTGAACTGCATCTCGGCACAGATACGCAGTATTTT. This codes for CSVELHLGTDTQYF.